The 15 T cell receptor beta chains below all came from one sample that was sequenced in a study of shared clonotypes between healthy human individuals. It was CD45RO-negative cells, positively selected for CCR7, that made up naive CD8 cells, with terminally differentiated effector memory CD45RA+ cells excluded. Here immunoSEQ multiplex PCR was the method, and the copy in TCRdb shows in-frame clones only, minus some. In the table there are millions of clones, about 94% of which are singletons. Sequenced material: naive CD8+ T cells sorted from blood. The receptors stem from a young man in good health.

The V gene is TRBV27, the J gene TRBJ1-5; no clear D gene. CDR3 length: 13 residues. Trimming left V 5 bases short and J 3 bases short, with 8 bases between. Germline V lookup: CDR1 MNHEY, CDR2 SMNVEV (reference sequence). CDR3 nucleotide sequence: TGTGCCAGCAGTCTGGAGGACAATCAGCCCCAGCATTTT. Translating gives CASSLEDNQPQHF.

The rearrangement joins TRBV7-9 to TRBJ2-7; 8 nucleotides match TRBD2. With V trimmed by 10 bases and J by 0 bases, 17 bases remained unmatched. The CDR3 has 17 residues. Germline loops: CDR1 SEHNR, CDR2 FQNEAQ (reference sequence). Here the CDR3 DNA reads TGTGCCATCCAGAACCCGGGACTAGAGACCAGCTCCTACGAGCAGTACTTC. Its translation: CAIQNPGLETSSYEQYF.

J is TRBJ1-6 and V is TRBV28; TRBD1 matches at 7 bases. Germline V gives CDR1 MDHEN, CDR2 SYDVKM. The length of the CDR3 is 14 residues. The V and J ends lost 6 bases and 9 bases, in that order; junction bases with no gene match: 8. CDR3 nucleotide sequence: TGTGCCAGCAGCGTCACAGGGGATAGTTCACCCCTCCACTTT. Protein product: CASSVTGDSSPLHF. The full variable domain, completed using reference TRBV28 and TRBJ1-6, is DVKVTQSSRYLVKRTGEKVFLECVQDMDHENMFWYRQDPGLGLRLIYFSYDVKMKEKGDIPEGYSVSREKKERFSLILESASTNQTSMYLCASSVTGDSSPLHFGNGTRLTVT.

The chain uses TRBV10-3 and TRBJ2-3, with TRBD1 matching 10 bases. The V gene end was trimmed by 8 bases and the J gene end by 3 bases; junction bases not matched to a gene: 5. The CDR3 contains 14 residues. The V gene's germline CDR1 is ENHRY and CDR2 SYGVKD. Written as DNA, the CDR3 is TGTGCCATCCCCGGGACAGGGGTTACAGATACGCAGTATTTT. It is translated as CAIPGTGVTDTQYF.

CDR3 bases: TGCGCCAGCAGCCAAGGCGGGGCTAGCGTCTCAGATACGCAGTATTTT. It translates to CASSQGGASVSDTQYF. The V and J genes are TRBV4-1 and TRBJ2-3, with D possibly TRBD2 on 6 matching bases. Deletions cut 1 base from V and 4 bases from J, with 15 bases between. CDR1 MGHRA and CDR2 YSYEKL come from the germline V gene. The CDR3 is made up of 16 amino acids.

The chain recombines TRBV28 with TRBJ2-7, with 8 bases matching TRBD1. The CDR3 extends over 14 amino acids. J was trimmed by 0 bases and V by 5 bases; bases with no gene match: 3. CDR1 and CDR2 (germline): MDHEN, SYDVKM. The CDR3 here is CASSDRGFSYEQYF. CDR3 in DNA: TGTGCCAGCAGTGACAGGGGCTTCTCCTACGAGCAGTACTTC.

The rearrangement links TRBV7-3 to TRBJ2-5; D is perhaps TRBD2 (6 bases). V was cut by 0 bases and J by 2 bases, with 10 bases left in between. The CDR3 is 15 residues long. Germline V gene lookup returns CDR1 SGHTA and CDR2 FQGTGA. The CDR3 sequence: CASSLTISGQETQYF. Written as DNA, the CDR3 is TGTGCCAGCAGCTTAACGATTAGCGGACAAGAGACCCAGTACTTC.

The chain has TRBV7-8 and TRBJ1-1; 8 bases line up with TRBD1. With V trimmed by 5 bases and J by 1 base, 6 bases remained unmatched. CDR1 and CDR2 from the germline V gene are SGHVS and FQNEAQ. The CDR3 contains 15 residues. The CDR3 protein is CASSPYGQGNTEAFF. CDR3 bases: TGTGCCAGCAGCCCCTACGGACAGGGGAACACTGAAGCTTTCTTT.

The CDR3 DNA reads TGCGCCAGCAGCCAAGAAAGAGGGGTGACTGAAGCTTTCTTT. Translation: CASSQERGVTEAFF. The chain is built from TRBV4-1 and TRBJ1-1, with D possibly TRBD1 on 5 matching bases. Germline loops: CDR1 MGHRA, CDR2 YSYEKL. The V and J ends lost 0 bases and 5 bases respectively, with 10 bases between them. This CDR3 spans 14 amino acids.

V usage is TRBV27 and J usage is TRBJ2-7, with D tentatively TRBD1 or TRBD2 (5 bases each). V lost 1 base, J lost 5 bases, and 12 bases lay in between. The CDR3 covers 14 residues. Germline lookup yields CDR1 MNHEY and CDR2 SMNVEV (reference sequence). In nucleotides, the CDR3 is TGTGCCAGCAGTTTATTGGCAGGGACGAACGAGCAGTACTTC. Its translation: CASSLLAGTNEQYF.

The chain recombines TRBV19 with TRBJ2-7, with D possibly matching TRBD2 (5 bases). The V and J ends lost 5 bases and 2 bases respectively, with 10 bases between them. This CDR3 has 13 amino acids. From germline, CDR1 is LNHDA and CDR2 SQIVND (reference sequence). DNA for the CDR3: TGTGCCAGTAGTTACCGGGGAGCCTACGAGCAGTACTTC. This sequence encodes CASSYRGAYEQYF.

This clone is a singleton in its sample. Written as DNA, the CDR3 is TGTGCCAGCAGCTGGGGACAGGGCCTTAACTATGGCTACACCTTC. Protein: CASSWGQGLNYGYTF. V usage is TRBV5-5 and J usage is TRBJ1-2, with TRBD1 matching 9 bases. This CDR3 contains 15 residues. Germline CDR1 is SGHKS and CDR2 is YYEKEE (reference sequence). The ends lost 3 bases at V and 1 base at J; junction bases unmatched: 4.

Only one count was recorded for this clone. The chain carries TRBV14 and TRBJ2-7; D may correspond to TRBD1 or TRBD2 (5 bases each). The germline V and J ends were trimmed by 0 bases and 2 bases, with 8 bases remaining between them. Looked up from germline, CDR1 is SGHDN and CDR2 is FVKESK. This CDR3 is built from 14 residues. DNA of the CDR3: TGTGCCAGCAGCCAAGAACGGGGACCCTACGAGCAGTACTTC. As protein: CASSQERGPYEQYF.

The rearrangement uses TRBV11-1 and TRBJ2-3; D is unclear. The ends were cut back, 5 bases at V and 1 base at J, with 13 bases in the middle. CDR1 SGHAT and CDR2 FQDESV come from the germline V gene (reference sequence). This CDR3 comprises 15 residues. The CDR3 protein is CASSPGPEGTDTQYF. The CDR3 DNA follows: TGTGCCAGCAGCCCGGGTCCTGAGGGCACAGATACGCAGTATTTT.

This clone was seen only once. The chain is built from TRBV7-9 and TRBJ2-1; TRBD2 aligns across 9 bases. The germline V gene has CDR1 SEHNR and CDR2 FQNEAQ (reference sequence). The trim removed 1 base at V and 7 bases at J, leaving 5 bases unmatched. The CDR3 runs to 15 residues. The CDR3 DNA reads as TGTGCCAGCAGCTTAGTAGCGGGAGCCTTAAATGAGCAGTTCTTC. It codes for CASSLVAGALNEQFF.